One sample yielded the 8 T cell receptor beta chains listed below, sequenced in a study of T cells after yellow fever vaccination. TCRdb reprocessed the 5' RACE reads with MiXCR, giving one entry per CDR3 protein. The sample records nearly 45,000 distinct CDR3 sequences, roughly 6.4% being singletons. The sample consisted of CD8+ T cells not binding an NS4B(214-222) dextramer, sorted from PBMCs, taken 45 days after the yellow fever booster vaccination. Source of these receptors: a man aged 30 to 45 who received the YFV17D yellow fever vaccine.

There are many counts of this clonotype. This sequence joins TRBV5-1 and TRBJ1-2; D might be TRBD1 (6 bases). Deletions cut 2 bases from V and 2 bases from J, with 16 bases between. The germline CDR1 and CDR2 sequences are SGHRS and YFSETQ. The CDR3 is made up of 16 amino acids. CDR3 coding DNA: TGCGCCAGCAGCTTCCGGACAGACGGTGGGAACTATGGCTACACCTTC. Protein: CASSFRTDGGNYGYTF.

This clonotype was recorded at least ten times. V and J are TRBV12-3 or TRBV12-4 and TRBJ1-1; D ambiguous. Deletions cut 4 bases from V and 3 bases from J, with 6 bases between. This CDR3 contains 12 residues. Written as DNA, the CDR3 is TGTGCCAGCAGTTCCCTTCACACTGAAGCTTTCTTT. Protein: CASSSLHTEAFF.

J is TRBJ2-1 and V is TRBV28, with 8 nucleotides matching TRBD2. After removal of 3 bases from V and 1 base from J, the junction contained 2 bases not matched to a gene. The CDR3 has 15 amino acids. Germline CDR1 MDHEN, CDR2 SYDVKM. In DNA form, the CDR3 reads TGTGCCAGCAGTTTGGGCGGGAGGTCCTACAATGAGCAGTTCTTC. Protein sequence: CASSLGGRSYNEQFF.

At least ten counts were recorded for this clonotype. The J gene is TRBJ2-1, the V gene TRBV14, with D possibly TRBD2 on 5 matching bases. Germline CDR1 reads SGHDN; CDR2 reads FVKESK. This CDR3 has 13 amino acids. V gave up 4 bases and J gave up 8 bases, with 12 bases separating them. The CDR3 loop is CASSRTVGDEQFF. CDR3 sequence (DNA): TGTGCCAGCAGCCGGACTGTTGGCGATGAGCAGTTCTTC.

This clonotype was recorded many times. V and J are TRBV21-1 and TRBJ2-3; the D call of TRBD1 is as the table states it, not checked on the DNA. TRBV21-1 is listed as a pseudogene. This CDR3 region has 20 residues. The CDR3 coding sequence is TGTGCCAGCAGCACCCTTACCGGGACAGGTACCGTCCTGGTCACAGATACGCAGTATTTT. It encodes CASSTLTGTGTVLVTDTQYF.

This clonotype was picked up many times. The chain employs TRBV19 and TRBJ2-5; D unclear. The V end was cut by 9 bases, the J end by 5 bases, with 10 bases between. Per germline, CDR1 LNHDA and CDR2 SQIVND (reference sequence). The CDR3 is 11 residues long. CDR3: CASLSGETQYF. The CDR3 nucleotides are TGTGCCAGCCTTAGTGGGGAGACCCAGTACTTC.

The table lists this clonotype with many counts. The rearrangement links TRBV6-2 or TRBV6-3 to TRBJ2-7; maybe TRBD2 (6 bases). In germline, CDR1 is MNHEY, CDR2 SVGEGT. CDR3 length equals 20 residues. Deletions cut 0 bases from V and 3 bases from J, with 27 bases between. As DNA, the CDR3 is TGTGCCAGCAGTTACTCGAGAGGGCGGGACCGCCGGGTTATGGACTACGAGCAGTACTTC. Its protein is CASSYSRGRDRRVMDYEQYF.

This clonotype has at least ten counts. The chain combines TRBV20-1 with TRBJ2-1, with 10 nucleotides matching TRBD2. CDR3 size: 16 residues. The junction had 12 bases not matched to a gene; V was cut back by 2 bases and J by 8 bases. The germline gives CDR1 DFQATT, CDR2 SNEGSKA (reference sequence). CDR3: CSARPSAAGGPYEQFF. The DNA of the CDR3 is TGCAGTGCTAGACCGTCTGCAGCGGGAGGGCCGTATGAGCAGTTCTTC.